This TCR beta chain was identified in a study of CD8+CD57+ T cells in acquired aplastic anemia. The template used for profiling TCR beta VDJ and CDR3 was genomic DNA. TCRdb analysed the reads with MiXCR anew, one entry per CDR3 protein. The sample contains 250,000 to 350,000 distinct CDR3 sequences, around 60% of which appear only once. The clonotype comes from a human donor with severe aplastic anemia or a healthy control (not recorded which). The sequencing sample was made of sorted CD4+, CD8+, or CD8+CD57+ T cells (not recorded which) from PBMCs.

Here the CDR3 DNA reads TGTGCCAGCAGCTCACAGGGAGGGAACACCGGGGAGCTGTTTTTT. Translation: CASSSQGGNTGELFF. The V gene is TRBV7-3, the J gene TRBJ2-2, with D perhaps matching TRBD1 or TRBD2 (6 bases each). This CDR3 has 15 amino acids. Trimming took off 4 bases at V and 1 base at J, with 10 bases between the two ends. The germline V gene has CDR1 SGHTA and CDR2 FQGTGA.